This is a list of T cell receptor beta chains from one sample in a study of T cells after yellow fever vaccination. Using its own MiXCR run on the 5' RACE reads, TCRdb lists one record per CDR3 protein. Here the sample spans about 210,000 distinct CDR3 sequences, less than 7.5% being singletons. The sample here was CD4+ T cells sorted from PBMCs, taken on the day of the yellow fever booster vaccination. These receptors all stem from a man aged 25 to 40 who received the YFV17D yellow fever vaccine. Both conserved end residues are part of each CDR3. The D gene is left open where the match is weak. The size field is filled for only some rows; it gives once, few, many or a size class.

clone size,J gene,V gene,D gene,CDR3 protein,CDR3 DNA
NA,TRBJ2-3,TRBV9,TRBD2,CASSVRTSGEGTDTQYF,TGTGCCAGCAGCGTCCGAACTAGCGGGGAGGGTACAGATACGCAGTATTTT
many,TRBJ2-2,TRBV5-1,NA,CASSFFPGEENGELFF,TGCGCCAGCAGCTTTTTTCCGGGAGAAGAGAACGGGGAGCTGTTTTTT
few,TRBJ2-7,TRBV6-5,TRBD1,CASSHSRTGAYEQYF,TGTGCCAGCAGTCACTCGCGGACAGGGGCCTACGAGCAGTACTTC
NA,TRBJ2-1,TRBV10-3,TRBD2,CAISGLAGNEQFF,TGTGCCATCAGTGGGTTAGCGGGCAATGAGCAGTTCTTC
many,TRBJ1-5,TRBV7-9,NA,CASSTNGDSNQPQHF,TGTGCCAGCAGCACAAACGGGGATAGCAATCAGCCCCAGCATTTT
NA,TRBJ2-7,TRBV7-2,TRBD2,CASSAKGSGTSYEQYF,TGTGCCAGCAGCGCTAAAGGTAGCGGGACCTCCTACGAGCAGTACTTC
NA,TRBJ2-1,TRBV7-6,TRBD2,CASSPAGGGYNEQFF,TGTGCCAGCAGCCCTGCGGGGGGGGGTTACAATGAGCAGTTCTTC
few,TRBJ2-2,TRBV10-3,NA,CAISNTKANTGELFF,TGTGCCATCAGTAACACCAAGGCTAACACCGGGGAGCTGTTTTTT
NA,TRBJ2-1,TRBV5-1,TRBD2,CASSQIAGISNEQFF,TGCGCCAGCAGCCAAATAGCGGGAATATCCAATGAGCAGTTCTTC
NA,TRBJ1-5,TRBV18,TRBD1,CASSPVTGANQPQHF,TGTGCCAGCTCACCAGTGACAGGGGCCAATCAGCCCCAGCATTTT
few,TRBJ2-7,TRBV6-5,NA,CASSYLTGSYEQYF,TGTGCCAGCAGTTACCTCACAGGCTCCTACGAGCAGTACTTC
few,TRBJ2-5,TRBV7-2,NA,CASSLAGGSKETQYF,TGTGCCAGCAGCTTAGCAGGGGGGTCTAAAGAGACCCAGTACTTC
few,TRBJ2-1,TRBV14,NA,CASSHIAATIATEQFF,TGTGCCAGCAGCCATATAGCGGCAACCATCGCAACGGAGCAGTTCTTC
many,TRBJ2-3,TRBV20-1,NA,CSARVQFTDTQYF,TGCAGTGCTAGAGTCCAGTTCACAGATACGCAGTATTTT
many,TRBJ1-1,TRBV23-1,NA,CASSQRGPAGPNTEAFF,TGCGCCAGCAGTCAAAGAGGGCCCGCAGGGCCGAACACTGAAGCTTTCTTT
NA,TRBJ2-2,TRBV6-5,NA,CASSYALDVELFF,TGTGCCAGCAGTTACGCTTTGGACGTAGAGCTGTTTTTT
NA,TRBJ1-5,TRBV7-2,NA,CASSLERARGDQPQHF,TGTGCCAGCAGCTTAGAGCGGGCCCGGGGGGACCAGCCCCAGCATTTT
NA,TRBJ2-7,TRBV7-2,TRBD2,CASSPSGKVFEQYF,TGTGCCAGCAGCCCGAGCGGGAAAGTCTTCGAGCAGTACTTC
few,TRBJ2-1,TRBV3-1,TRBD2,CASSQDLAGGGYNEQFF,TGTGCCAGCAGCCAAGATCTAGCGGGAGGGGGGTACAATGAGCAGTTCTTC
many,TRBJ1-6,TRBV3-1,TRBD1,CASSQGQGVASPLHF,TGTGCCAGCAGCCAAGGGCAGGGGGTGGCTTCACCCCTCCACTTT
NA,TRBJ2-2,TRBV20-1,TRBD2,CSATILAGGEANTGELFF,TGCAGTGCTACGATACTAGCGGGAGGGGAAGCGAACACCGGGGAGCTGTTTTTT
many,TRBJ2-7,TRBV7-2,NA,CASSFPTWEQYF,TGTGCCAGCAGCTTCCCGACCTGGGAGCAGTACTTC
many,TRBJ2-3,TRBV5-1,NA,CASMNGGTLDTQYF,TGCGCCAGCATGAACGGTGGGACACTGGATACGCAGTATTTT
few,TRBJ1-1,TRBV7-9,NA,CASSYQDTEAFF,TGTGCCAGCAGCTATCAAGACACTGAAGCTTTCTTT
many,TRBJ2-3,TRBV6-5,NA,CASSYRGGSTDTQYF,TGTGCCAGCAGTTACCGTGGGGGAAGCACAGATACGCAGTATTTT
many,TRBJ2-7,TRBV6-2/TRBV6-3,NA,CATSWGLLLSEQYF,TGTGCCACCTCATGGGGACTCCTTTTATCCGAGCAGTACTTC
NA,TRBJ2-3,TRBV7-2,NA,CASSSTLVRTDTQYF,TGTGCCAGCAGCTCCACTTTGGTGCGGACAGATACGCAGTATTTT